This is a list of T cell receptor beta chains from one sample in a study of cytomegalovirus exposure and HLA in healthy donors. The data were produced by immunoSEQ multiplex PCR, yet TCRdb's version contains in-frame clones alone and is incomplete. The sample lists about 300,000 clones, 86% occurring once. The sequencing input was PBMCs. Receptor source: a man in his forties in good health and CMV-seropositive. CDR3s include the opening cysteine and the closing phenylalanine or tryptophan. D genes are given only for firm matches. For some rows the clone size is stated as once, few or many, or as a class when expanded; others skip it.

J gene,clone size,V gene,D gene,CDR3 protein,CDR3 DNA
TRBJ1-2,NA,TRBV5-1,TRBD1,CASSTGQGQNYGYTF,TGCGCCAGCAGCACCGGACAGGGGCAGAACTATGGCTACACCTTC
TRBJ2-1,NA,TRBV25-1,TRBD1,CASSEGRGWGEQFF,TGTGCCAGCAGTGAAGGCAGGGGGTGGGGTGAGCAGTTCTTC
TRBJ2-1,once,TRBV2,NA,CASSEGGPQNYNEQFF,TGTGCCAGCAGTGAAGGGGGGCCCCAAAACTACAATGAGCAGTTCTTC
TRBJ2-1,NA,TRBV28,TRBD1,CASSSSLDRRYNEQFF,TGTGCCAGCAGTTCTAGCCTGGACAGGCGTTACAATGAGCAGTTCTTC
TRBJ2-1,NA,TRBV18,NA,CASSRRDWGYNEQFF,TGTGCCAGCTCACGCCGGGACTGGGGTTACAATGAGCAGTTCTTC
TRBJ2-1,once,TRBV5-4,NA,CASSLTSSPFSNEQFF,TGTGCCAGCAGCTTGACTAGCTCCCCTTTCAGTAATGAGCAGTTCTTC
TRBJ1-1,NA,TRBV15,NA,CATSTFRGIGNTEAFF,TGTGCCACCAGCACATTCAGGGGTATCGGGAACACTGAAGCTTTCTTT
TRBJ2-7,NA,TRBV10-3,NA,CAIRSPTGAGDEQYF,TGTGCCATCAGGAGCCCGACGGGGGCGGGAGACGAGCAGTACTTC
TRBJ1-1,NA,TRBV2,TRBD1,CARGTVVMNTEAFF,TGTGCCCGAGGGACAGTGGTAATGAACACTGAAGCTTTCTTT
TRBJ2-1,NA,TRBV7-8,NA,CASSPRTTREQFF,TGTGCCAGCAGCCCGCGGACTACCCGGGAGCAGTTCTTC
TRBJ2-5,NA,TRBV6-5,NA,CASSYRRRETQYF,TGTGCCAGCAGTTACCGGAGGAGAGAGACCCAGTACTTC
TRBJ1-5,few,TRBV4-3,TRBD1,CASSQGTGWNQPQHF,TGCGCCAGCAGCCAGGGGACAGGCTGGAATCAGCCCCAGCATTTT
TRBJ1-1,NA,TRBV28,NA,CASRTQGATEAFF,TGTGCCAGCAGGACACAGGGAGCCACTGAAGCTTTCTTT
TRBJ2-3,once,TRBV9,NA,CASSVAGSTDTQYF,TGTGCCAGCAGCGTCGCGGGTTCCACAGATACGCAGTATTTT
TRBJ2-7,NA,TRBV5-5,NA,CASSSEGTVFHEQYF,TGTGCCAGCAGCTCGGAGGGGACAGTGTTTCACGAGCAGTACTTC
TRBJ2-2,once,TRBV29-1,TRBD2,CSVVAGVGTGELFF,TGCAGCGTTGTGGCGGGAGTTGGAACCGGGGAGCTGTTTTTT
TRBJ2-3,NA,TRBV4-2,TRBD1,CASRVVGRGQVSDTQYF,TGTGCCAGCAGGGTCGTCGGGCGGGGACAGGTGTCCGATACGCAGTATTTT
TRBJ2-1,once,TRBV7-9,NA,CASSLSGGNEQFF,TGTGCCAGCAGCTTATCCGGGGGCAATGAGCAGTTCTTC
TRBJ2-1,NA,TRBV14,NA,CASSQTGKRSLFF,TGTGCCAGCAGCCAGACGGGGAAGAGATCGCTGTTCTTC
TRBJ2-1,NA,TRBV18,NA,CASSSSGFSYNEQFF,TGTGCCAGCTCATCGAGCGGTTTTTCCTACAATGAGCAGTTCTTC
TRBJ1-4,NA,TRBV28,TRBD1,CASSGSGTGFNEKLFF,TGTGCCAGCAGTGGCTCGGGGACAGGATTTAATGAAAAACTGTTTTTT
TRBJ2-1,NA,TRBV10-3,TRBD2,CAIREGTDEQFF,TGTGCCATCCGGGAGGGGACTGATGAGCAGTTCTTC
TRBJ2-5,NA,TRBV21-1,NA,CASSKAYPEDSYQETQYF,TGTGCCAGCAGCAAAGCCTACCCAGAGGACAGCTACCAAGAGACCCAGTACTTC
TRBJ1-4,NA,TRBV18,NA,CASSLRGWEKLFF,TGTGCCAGCTCCCTAAGGGGTTGGGAAAAACTGTTTTTT
TRBJ2-7,NA,TRBV28,TRBD2,CASSGWTSGFYEQYF,TGTGCCAGCAGTGGATGGACTAGCGGATTCTACGAGCAGTACTTC
TRBJ1-1,few,TRBV5-3,NA,CARSFFRGTNTEAFF,TGTGCCAGAAGCTTCTTTCGGGGTACGAACACTGAAGCTTTCTTT
TRBJ1-1,NA,TRBV7-3,TRBD1,CASSLGQGAGAFF,TGTGCCAGCAGCTTGGGACAGGGTGCGGGAGCTTTCTTT
TRBJ2-3,NA,TRBV7-9,NA,CASSFSGGGRDTQYF,TGTGCCAGCAGCTTTAGCGGAGGGGGCCGGGATACGCAGTATTTT
TRBJ1-2,NA,TRBV21-1,NA,CASSRDRGANYGYTF,TGTGCCAGCAGCAGGGACAGGGGGGCTAACTATGGCTACACCTTC
TRBJ1-4,once,TRBV5-4,NA,CASSLGRSNEKLFF,TGTGCCAGCAGCTTGGGCCGGTCTAATGAAAAACTGTTTTTT
TRBJ1-2,once,TRBV6-1,TRBD1,CASSVTGDYGYTF,TGTGCCAGCAGTGTAACAGGGGACTATGGCTACACCTTC
TRBJ1-2,NA,TRBV15,NA,CATSRDRASTYYGYTF,TGTGCCACCAGCAGAGACAGGGCTTCGACTTATTATGGCTACACCTTC
TRBJ2-3,NA,TRBV4-3,NA,CASSPREAITDTQYF,TGCGCCAGCAGCCCTCGGGAAGCCATCACAGATACGCAGTATTTT
TRBJ2-2,few,TRBV19,NA,CASTDREPTGELFF,TGTGCCAGCACGGACAGAGAACCAACCGGGGAGCTGTTTTTT
TRBJ1-2,NA,TRBV7-3,NA,CASSLNPPQTGRYFQTNYGYTF,TGTGCCAGCAGCTTAAACCCCCCCCAGACAGGCAGATACTTTCAAACTAACTATGGCTACACCTTC
TRBJ2-7,NA,TRBV27,NA,CASSFWRDTYEQYF,TGTGCCAGCAGTTTTTGGCGGGATACCTACGAGCAGTACTTC
TRBJ1-4,NA,TRBV7-2,NA,CATSRTGSREKLFF,TGTGCCACCTCGAGAACAGGGAGTCGGGAAAAACTGTTTTTT
TRBJ1-1,NA,TRBV28,NA,CASSSGGNTEAFF,TGTGCCAGCAGTTCGGGGGGGAACACTGAAGCTTTCTTT
TRBJ2-7,once,TRBV29-1,NA,CSVLDREGTYEQYF,TGCAGCGTTTTGGACAGGGAGGGGACCTACGAGCAGTACTTC
TRBJ2-7,NA,TRBV28,TRBD1,CASSLGGTGSYEQYF,TGTGCCAGCAGCCTAGGGGGGACAGGGTCCTACGAGCAGTACTTC
TRBJ2-1,NA,TRBV29-1,TRBD2,CSVEGLAGREGNEQFF,TGCAGCGTTGAAGGACTAGCGGGAAGGGAAGGCAATGAGCAGTTCTTC
TRBJ1-4,NA,TRBV9,TRBD1,CASSGQGQTNEKLFF,TGTGCCAGCAGCGGACAGGGACAAACTAATGAAAAACTGTTTTTT
TRBJ2-7,NA,TRBV6-5,TRBD1,CASSYDRAYEQYF,TGTGCCAGCAGTTACGACAGGGCGTACGAGCAGTACTTC
TRBJ1-1,NA,TRBV27,NA,CASSPGETLMNTEAFF,TGTGCCAGCAGTCCAGGGGAGACACTTATGAACACTGAAGCTTTCTTT
TRBJ1-1,NA,TRBV27,NA,CASSSLTQANTEAFF,TGTGCCAGCAGTTCCTTGACACAGGCGAACACTGAAGCTTTCTTT
TRBJ1-4,NA,TRBV7-9,NA,CASSPLRSTNEKLFF,TGTGCCAGCAGCCCCCTGCGGTCAACTAATGAAAAACTGTTTTTT
TRBJ2-3,few,TRBV2,NA,CASMSSTDTQYF,TGTGCCAGCATGTCTAGCACAGATACGCAGTATTTT
TRBJ2-3,NA,TRBV6-5,NA,CASSYLITPQTQYF,TGTGCCAGCAGTTACTTAATTACCCCACAAACGCAGTATTTT
TRBJ2-2,NA,TRBV4-1,NA,CASSQDPTAREETGELFF,TGCGCCAGCAGCCAAGACCCCACCGCCAGGGAAGAGACCGGGGAGCTGTTTTTT
TRBJ2-1,once,TRBV27,TRBD2,CASSFSTTAGGYNEQFF,TGTGCCAGCAGTTTTTCAACCACAGCGGGGGGTTACAATGAGCAGTTCTTC